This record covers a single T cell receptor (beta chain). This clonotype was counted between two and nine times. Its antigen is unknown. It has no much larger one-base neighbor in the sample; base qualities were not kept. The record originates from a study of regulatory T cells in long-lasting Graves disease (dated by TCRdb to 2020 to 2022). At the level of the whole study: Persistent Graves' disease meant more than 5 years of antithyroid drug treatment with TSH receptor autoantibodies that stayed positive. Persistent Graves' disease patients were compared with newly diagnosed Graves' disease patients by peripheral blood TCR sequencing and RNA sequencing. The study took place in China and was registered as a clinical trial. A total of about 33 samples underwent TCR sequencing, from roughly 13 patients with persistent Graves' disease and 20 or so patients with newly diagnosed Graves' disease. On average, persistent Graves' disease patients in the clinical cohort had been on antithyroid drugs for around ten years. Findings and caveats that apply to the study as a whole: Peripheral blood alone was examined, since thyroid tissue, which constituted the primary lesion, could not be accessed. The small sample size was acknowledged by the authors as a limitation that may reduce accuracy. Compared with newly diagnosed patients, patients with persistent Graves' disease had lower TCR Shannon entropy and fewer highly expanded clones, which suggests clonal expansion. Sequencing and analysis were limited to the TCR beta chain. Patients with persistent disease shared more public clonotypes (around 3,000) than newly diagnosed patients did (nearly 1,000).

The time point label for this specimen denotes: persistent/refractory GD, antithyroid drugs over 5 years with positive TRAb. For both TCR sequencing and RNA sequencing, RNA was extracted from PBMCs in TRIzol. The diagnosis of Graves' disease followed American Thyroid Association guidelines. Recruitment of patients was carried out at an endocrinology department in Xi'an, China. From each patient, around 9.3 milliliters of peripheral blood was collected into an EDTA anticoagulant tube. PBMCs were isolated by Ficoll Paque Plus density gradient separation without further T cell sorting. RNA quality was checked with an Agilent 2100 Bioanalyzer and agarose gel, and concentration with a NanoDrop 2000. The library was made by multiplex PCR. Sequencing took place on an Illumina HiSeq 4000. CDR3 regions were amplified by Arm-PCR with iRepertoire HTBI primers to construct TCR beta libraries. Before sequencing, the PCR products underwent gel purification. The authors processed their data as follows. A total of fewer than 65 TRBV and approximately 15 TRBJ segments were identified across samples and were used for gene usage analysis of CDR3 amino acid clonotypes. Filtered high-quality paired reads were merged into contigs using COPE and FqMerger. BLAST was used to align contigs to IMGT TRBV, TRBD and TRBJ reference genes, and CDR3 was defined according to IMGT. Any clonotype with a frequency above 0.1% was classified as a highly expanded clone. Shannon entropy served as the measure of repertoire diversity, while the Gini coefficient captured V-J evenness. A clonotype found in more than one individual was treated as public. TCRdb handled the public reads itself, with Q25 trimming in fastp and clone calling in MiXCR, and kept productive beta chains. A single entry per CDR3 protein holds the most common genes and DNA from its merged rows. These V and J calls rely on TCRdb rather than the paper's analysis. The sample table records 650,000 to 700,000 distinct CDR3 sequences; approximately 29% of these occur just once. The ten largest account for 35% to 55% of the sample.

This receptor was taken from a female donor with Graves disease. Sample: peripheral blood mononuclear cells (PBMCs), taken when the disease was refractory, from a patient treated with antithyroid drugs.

In nucleotide form, the sequence is TGTGCCTGGAGTGACAGCCTTTCTTCACCCCTCCACTTT. This sequence encodes CAWSDSLSSPLHF. The chain was built from TRBV30 and TRBJ1-6, with no confidently assigned D gene. From a lookup of the germline V gene (reference sequence), CDR1 and CDR2 are GTSNPN and SVGIG. V drops 1 base and J drops 9 bases, leaving 10 bases in between. The CDR3 runs 13 amino acids, cysteine and phenylalanine included. The kept DNA is CDR3 alone, 39 bases in frame from the first base.